This T cell receptor (beta chain) was identified in a study of cytomegalovirus exposure and HLA in healthy donors. Note on this clone: Its cognate antigen is unknown.

Findings and limits, study-wide: Reportedly, a later analysis found an Asian-associated ancestry cluster had fewer N-insertions than the roughly 700-donor mean. Follow-up analysis later connected one missense variant in DCLRE1C with trimming of TCR beta V- and J-genes. Analyses of presence and absence presupposed an approximately uniform sequencing depth across donors.

The primer mix had 60 Vbeta and 13 Jbeta primers. The protocol was immunoSEQ multiplex PCR, while the TCRdb copy is restricted to in-frame clones and leaves out a portion. The sample records approximately 180,000 clones, around 75% being singletons. CDR3 length: 15 residues. Germline assignment: CDR1 MNHEY and CDR2 SVGAGI. The germline V and J ends were trimmed by 6 bases and 4 bases, with 18 bases remaining between them. This TCR was recovered from a male donor in good health and CMV-seronegative. The sequencing input was PBMCs. This chain links TRBV6-5 with TRBJ1-1; tentative D call: TRBD1 (6 bases). The CDR3 here is CASRLTGQTRTEAFF. DNA for the CDR3: TGTGCCAGCAGGCTAACGGGACAAACCCGCACTGAAGCTTTCTTT.